What follows are 18 T cell receptor beta chains derived from one specimen sequenced in a study of immune heterogeneity within non-small cell lung tumors. Bulk tumor genomic DNA served as template, at roughly 600 ng per sample. Collection of several biopsies per primary tumor, spaced far apart, took place during surgery. It was patients with untreated, newly diagnosed non-small cell lung cancer who underwent curative surgery. A multiplex PCR containing 32 V primers and 13 J primers was used to amplify TCR beta CDR3. TCRdb passed the multiplex PCR reads through MiXCR, listing each CDR3 protein once. The sample contains about 21,000 distinct CDR3 sequences, around 30% of which appear only once. Sequenced input: lung tumor tissue. The origin of the receptors is a man between 35 and 55 years old with non-small cell lung cancer.

In this sample, this clonotype turned up many times. The J gene is TRBJ1-1, the V gene TRBV2; tentatively, D is TRBD1 (5 bases). The germline V gene encodes CDR1 SNHLY and CDR2 FYNNEI. The V end was cut by 7 bases, the J end by 5 bases, with 20 bases between. The CDR3 has 15 residues. The CDR3 sequence is CASTETQGPKTEAFF. The CDR3 DNA reads TGTGCCAGCACCGAAACCCAGGGTCCGAAGACTGAAGCTTTCTTT.

This clonotype was found a few times. This chain links TRBV15 with TRBJ1-1, with D possibly being TRBD1 (5 bases). The V end was cut by 0 bases, the J end by 10 bases, with 12 bases between. Germline V gene sequence: CDR1 LNHNV, CDR2 YYDKDF (reference sequence). The CDR3 is made up of 13 amino acids. CDR3: CATSRDVAGRAFF. DNA of the CDR3: TGTGCCACCAGCAGAGATGTGGCAGGGCGAGCTTTCTTT.

This clonotype was observed at least ten times. This rearrangement joins TRBV28 to TRBJ2-3; 8 nucleotides agree with TRBD1. There are 16 residues in the CDR3. CDR1 is MDHEN and CDR2 is SYDVKM in the germline V gene. The junction had 7 bases not matched to a gene; V was cut back by 5 bases and J by 0 bases. The CDR3 DNA follows: TGTGCCAGCAGTACGCAGGGGGCCAGTAGCACAGATACGCAGTATTTT. Translated: CASSTQGASSTDTQYF.

Of note for this clonotype: This may come from a read error, since a much larger clone is one base off. The chain recombines TRBV5-1 with TRBJ2-7, with a tentative D call TRBD2 (6 bases). The V gene lost 4 bases and the J gene lost 0 bases, with 17 bases spanning the gap. Germline CDR1 reads SGHRS; CDR2 reads YFSETQ. The CDR3 has 16 amino acids. CDR3 protein: CASSLPGGHSSYEQYF. The CDR3 nucleotides read TGCGCCAGCAGCCTACCCGGGGGTCATAGCTCCTACGAGCAGTACTTC.

This clonotype was counted once. A clone one base away is much larger, so this may be a read error. V gene TRBV6-1 combines with J gene TRBJ2-7; D is uncertain. Germline V CDR1 and CDR2: MNHNS, SASEGT. The CDR3 length is 12 residues. CDR3 residues: CTSSPGSYEQYF. The CDR3 DNA reads as TGTACCAGCAGTCCAGGATCCTACGAGCAGTACTTC.

The J gene is TRBJ1-1, the V gene TRBV5-1, with D maybe TRBD1 (5 bases). The V end lost 4 bases, the J end lost 0 bases, and 16 bases lay between the germline ends. Germline V lookup: CDR1 SGHRS, CDR2 YFSETQ. The CDR3 covers 16 residues. This CDR3 reads CASSPKDTGLNTEAFF. CDR3 DNA: TGCGCCAGCAGCCCGAAGGACACTGGGTTGAACACTGAAGCTTTCTTT. Drawing the rest from reference TRBV5-1 and TRBJ1-1, the complete variable domain is KAGVTQTPRYLIKTRGQQVTLSCSPISGHRSVSWYQQTPGQGLQFLFEYFSETQRNKGNFPGRFSGRQFSNSRSEMNVSTLELGDSALYLCASSPKDTGLNTEAFFGQGTRLTVV.

Comments on this clonotype: One base away lies a much larger clone, so this may be a sequencing read error. V and J are TRBV12-3 or TRBV12-4 and TRBJ2-1, with 10 nucleotides matching TRBD2. The CDR3 totals 17 residues. The CDR3 protein is CANSFGPSGRDYNEQFF. CDR3 nucleotides: TGTGCCAACAGTTTCGGGCCCAGCGGGAGGGACTACAATGAGCAGTTCTTC.

This clonotype ranks as medium-sized (0.01 to 0.1%). This CDR3 is CASRPDGGAFNEQFF. The CDR3, as DNA: TGTGCCAGTAGACCAGACGGGGGGGCGTTCAATGAGCAGTTCTTC. V and J are TRBV19 and TRBJ2-1, with 8 bases matching TRBD2. Germline CDR1 LNHDA, CDR2 SQIVND (reference sequence). Trimming at V came to 6 bases and at J to 6 bases, leaving 10 bases not matched to a gene. The CDR3 length is 15 residues.

The genes are TRBV12-3 or TRBV12-4 and TRBJ1-3; TRBD1 might be the D (6 bases). V was clipped by 7 bases and J by 4 bases, with 20 bases between them. There are 16 residues in the CDR3. CDR3 residues: CASTPDSRFKGNTIYF. The CDR3 DNA sequence: TGTGCCAGCACCCCGGACAGCCGGTTTAAGGGAAACACCATATATTTT.

This clonotype has a count of ten or more. This chain connects TRBV20-1 to TRBJ1-4; maybe TRBD1 (6 bases). Germline V gene lookup returns CDR1 DFQATT and CDR2 SNEGSKA (reference sequence). CDR3 length: 15 amino acids. V lost 5 bases and J 4 bases, leaving 17 bases between the germline ends. CDR3 nucleotides: TGCAGTGCTGCCAACCGTGAGGACAGTAATGAAAAACTGTTTTTT. It specifies CSAANREDSNEKLFF.

The chain is built from TRBV7-8 and TRBJ1-4, with 10 bases lining up with TRBD1. With 2 bases clipped from V and 6 bases from J, the junction kept 9 bases outside the gene matches. In germline, CDR1 is SGHVS, CDR2 FQNEAQ. CDR3 length: 17 amino acids. As DNA, the CDR3 is TGTGCCAGCAGCTTAAACCTGACAGGGGGCGTCGATGAAAAACTGTTTTTT. It codes for CASSLNLTGGVDEKLFF.

This clonotype was observed at least ten times. J is TRBJ2-7 and V is TRBV11-3; no firm D call. Germline V gene lookup returns CDR1 SGHNT and CDR2 YENEEA. Trimming left V 4 bases short and J 7 bases short, with 8 bases between. CDR3 length: 11 residues. The CDR3 is CASSSDQEQYF. As DNA, the CDR3 is TGTGCCAGCAGCTCGGACCAAGAGCAGTACTTC. Variable domain in full (rest from reference TRBV11-3 and TRBJ2-7): EAGVVQSPRYKIIEKKQPVAFWCNPISGHNTLYWYLQNLGQGPELLIRYENEEAVDDSQLPKDRFSAERLKGVDSTLKIQPAELGDSAVYLCASSSDQEQYFGPGTRLTVT.

Comment on this clonotype: The junction and the germline gene differ at one end; a read error may be behind it. The chain recombines TRBV10-3 with TRBJ1-6; no firm D call. This CDR3 contains 16 residues. Germline V lookup: CDR1 ENHRY, CDR2 SYGVKD. The CDR3 region has the DNA TGTGTCATCAGTGAGTCGGGCGGAGTGGGAAATTCACCCCTCCACTTT. This encodes CVISESGGVGNSPLHF.

In regard to this clonotype: The junction departs from germline at one end; a sequencing error may be responsible. The chain has TRBV7-2 and TRBJ1-1; possible D gene TRBD1, 6 bases. In germline, CDR1 is SGHTA, CDR2 FQGNSA. The CDR3 runs 14 residues. In DNA form, the CDR3 reads TGTCCCAGCAGCGAGGTACTGTCAGGGGCCGAAGCTTTCTTT. The encoded protein is CPSSEVLSGAEAFF.

As for this clonotype: The germline gene is not matched at one end of the junction; a read error may be the cause. The chain links TRBV5-6 to TRBJ1-2, with 7 bases that match TRBD1. The CDR3 contains 16 residues. Germline V gene data show CDR1 as SGHDT and CDR2 as YYEEEE. The CDR3 loop is CPSSPLSTGSMGGYTF. For the CDR3, the DNA is TGTCCCAGCAGCCCCCTCTCGACAGGGAGTATGGGTGGCTACACCTTC.

For this clonotype: This may stem from a read error, because a much larger clone lies one nucleotide away. This sequence joins TRBV19 and TRBJ2-1; perhaps D is TRBD1 or TRBD2 (6 bases each). V lost 2 bases and J 3 bases, leaving 11 bases between the germline ends. Germline values: CDR1 LNHDA, CDR2 SQIVND (reference sequence). The CDR3 contains 15 residues. CDR3 amino acids: CASSIWGASYNEQFF. In DNA, the CDR3 is TGTGCCAGTAGTATATGGGGGGCCAGCTACAATGAGCAGTTCTTC. Combining the CDR3 with reference TRBV19 and TRBJ2-1 gives the whole variable domain DGGITQSPKYLFRKEGQNVTLSCEQNLNHDAMYWYRQDPGQGLRLIYYSQIVNDFQKGDIAEGYSVSREKKESFPLTVTSAQKNPTAFYLCASSIWGASYNEQFFGPGTRLTVL.

The genes are TRBV5-1 and TRBJ2-1, with D perhaps matching TRBD1 or TRBD2 (5 bases each). This CDR3 has 14 amino acids. The V gene lost 0 bases and the J gene lost 5 bases, with 9 bases spanning the gap. The V gene's germline CDR1 is SGHRS and CDR2 YFSETQ. The CDR3 region has the DNA TGCGCCAGCAGCTTGGGGGGGTTCGACAATGAGCAGTTCTTC. This codes for CASSLGGFDNEQFF.

Note on this clonotype: The junction departs from the called germline gene at one end, perhaps through a read error. The gene calls are TRBV5-1 and TRBJ1-1, with TRBD1 matching over 8 bases. CDR1 and CDR2 from the germline V gene are SGHRS and YFSETQ. The CDR3 length is 14 residues. In nucleotides, the CDR3 is TGCGCCAGCAGCTGGACAGGGACGAACACTGAAGCTTGCTTT. Residues: CASSWTGTNTEACF.